This T cell receptor (beta chain) originates from a study of blood T cell repertoires in COVID-19. Study-level background: There were acute and convalescent COVID-19 samples, and they came from the United States, Italy and Spain. T cells, B-cell-depleted T cells, or PBMCs provided the cDNA or gDNA that served as material.

There are 14 residues in the CDR3. Germline V lookup: CDR1 MNHEY, CDR2 SVGAGI. Trimming removed 4 bases from V and 2 bases from J; junction bases left unmatched: 3. In the original analysis: Reference gene primer amplification yielded estimated nucleated cell counts. Using immunoSEQ multiplex PCR, the repertoire was profiled, and TCRdb retains in-frame clones only, with some absent. D and trimming were read from the DNA, whereas the V and J calls and clone size are those reported in that table. The table has approximately 120,000 clones, roughly 90% seen once. The V call is TRBV6-5, the J call TRBJ1-1; 8 nucleotides line up with TRBD1. Sequencing used peripheral blood. The receptor was derived from a woman aged 80 or over with acute or convalescent COVID-19. Here the CDR3 reads CASSWDRINTEAFF. The CDR3 DNA follows: TGTGCCAGCAGTTGGGACAGGATAAACACTGAAGCTTTCTTT.